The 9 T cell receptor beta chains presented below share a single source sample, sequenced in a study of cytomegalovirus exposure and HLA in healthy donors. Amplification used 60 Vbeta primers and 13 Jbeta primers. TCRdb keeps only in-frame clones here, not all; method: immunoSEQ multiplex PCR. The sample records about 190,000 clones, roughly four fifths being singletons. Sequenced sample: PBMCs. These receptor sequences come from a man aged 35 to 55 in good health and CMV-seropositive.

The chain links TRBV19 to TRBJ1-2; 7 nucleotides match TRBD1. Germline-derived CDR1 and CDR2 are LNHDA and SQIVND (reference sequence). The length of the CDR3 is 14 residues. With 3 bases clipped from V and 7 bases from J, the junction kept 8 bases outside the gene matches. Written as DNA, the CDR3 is TGTGCCAGTAGTATTTACGGGACAGACTCTGGCTACACCTTC. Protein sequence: CASSIYGTDSGYTF. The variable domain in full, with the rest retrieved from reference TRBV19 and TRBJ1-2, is DGGITQSPKYLFRKEGQNVTLSCEQNLNHDAMYWYRQDPGQGLRLIYYSQIVNDFQKGDIAEGYSVSREKKESFPLTVTSAQKNPTAFYLCASSIYGTDSGYTFGSGTRLTVV.

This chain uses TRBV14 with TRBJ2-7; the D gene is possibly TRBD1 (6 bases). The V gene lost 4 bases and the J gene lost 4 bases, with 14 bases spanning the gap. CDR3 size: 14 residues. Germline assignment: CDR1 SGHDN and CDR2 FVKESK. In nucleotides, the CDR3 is TGTGCCAGCAGCCCCCGACAGGCCCTTTACGAGCAGTACTTC. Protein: CASSPRQALYEQYF.

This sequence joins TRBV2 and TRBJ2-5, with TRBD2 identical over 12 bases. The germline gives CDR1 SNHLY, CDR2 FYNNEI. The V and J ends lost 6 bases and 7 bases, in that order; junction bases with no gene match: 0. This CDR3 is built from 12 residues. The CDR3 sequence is CASRLAGGTQYF. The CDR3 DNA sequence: TGTGCCAGCAGACTAGCGGGGGGGACCCAGTACTTC.

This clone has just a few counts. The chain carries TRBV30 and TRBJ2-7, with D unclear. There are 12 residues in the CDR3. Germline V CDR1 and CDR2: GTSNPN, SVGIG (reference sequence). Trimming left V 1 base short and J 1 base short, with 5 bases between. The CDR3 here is CAWSEQSYEQYF. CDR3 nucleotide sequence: TGTGCCTGGAGTGAACAATCCTACGAGCAGTACTTC. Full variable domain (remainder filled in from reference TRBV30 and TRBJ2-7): SQTIHQWPATLVQPVGSPLSLECTVEGTSNPNLYWYRQAAGRGLQLLFYSVGIGQISSEVPQNLSASRPQDRQFILSSKKLLLSDSGFYLCAWSEQSYEQYFGPGTRLTVT.

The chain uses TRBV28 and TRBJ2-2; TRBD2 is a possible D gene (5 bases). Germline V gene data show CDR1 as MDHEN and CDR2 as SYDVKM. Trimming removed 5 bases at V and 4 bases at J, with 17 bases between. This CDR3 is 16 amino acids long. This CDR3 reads CASSLSSLGSTGELFF. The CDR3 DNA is TGTGCCAGCAGTCTCTCGTCACTAGGCAGCACCGGGGAGCTGTTTTTT.

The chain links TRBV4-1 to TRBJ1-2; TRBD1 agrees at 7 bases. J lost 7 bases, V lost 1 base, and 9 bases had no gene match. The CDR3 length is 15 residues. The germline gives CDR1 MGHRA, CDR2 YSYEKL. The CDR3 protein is CASSQATGRYGGYTF. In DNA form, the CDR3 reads TGCGCCAGCAGCCAAGCGACAGGGAGATATGGTGGCTACACCTTC.

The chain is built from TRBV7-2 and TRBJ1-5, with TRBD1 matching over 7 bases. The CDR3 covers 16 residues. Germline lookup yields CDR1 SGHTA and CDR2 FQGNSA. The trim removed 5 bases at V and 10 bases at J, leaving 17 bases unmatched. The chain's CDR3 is CASSTTGQWGFNPQHF. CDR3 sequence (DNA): TGTGCCAGCAGCACTACGGGACAGTGGGGGTTTAATCCCCAGCATTTT.

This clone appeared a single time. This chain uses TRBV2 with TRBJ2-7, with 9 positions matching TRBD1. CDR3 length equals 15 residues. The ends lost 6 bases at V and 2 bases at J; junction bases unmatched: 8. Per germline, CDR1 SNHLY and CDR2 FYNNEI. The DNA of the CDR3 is TGTGCCAGCAGGCAGGGGGACAGGGAGACCTACGAGCAGTACTTC. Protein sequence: CASRQGDRETYEQYF.

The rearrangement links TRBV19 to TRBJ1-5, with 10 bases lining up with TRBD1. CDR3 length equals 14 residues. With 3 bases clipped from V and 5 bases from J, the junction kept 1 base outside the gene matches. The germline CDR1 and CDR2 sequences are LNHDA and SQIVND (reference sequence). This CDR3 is CASSIGTGDQPQHF. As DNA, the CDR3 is TGTGCCAGTAGTATCGGGACAGGGGATCAGCCCCAGCATTTT.